The entry below describes one T cell receptor beta chain. Antigen specificity is unknown. This sample is drawn from a study of cytomegalovirus exposure and HLA in healthy donors. Study-wide findings and caveats: Specific recognition of CMV antigens was confirmed in vitro for three chains (all CMV-associated). Several V segments, TRBV6-2 and TRBV6-3 among them, could not be told apart and were dropped. In a later analysis, approximately 18,000 TCR beta sequences were associated with HLA alleles at 0.05 false discovery rate. There were reportedly fewer N-insertions in an Asian-associated ancestry cluster than the roughly 670-donor mean, in a later analysis.

The PCR used 60 Vbeta and 13 Jbeta primers. Produced via immunoSEQ multiplex PCR; TCRdb's table is partial and in-frame only. The sample shows 150,000 to 250,000 clones, 60% to 85% of them seen only once. This CDR3 contains 15 residues. V lost 3 bases and J 0 bases, leaving 13 bases between the germline ends. Germline values: CDR1 SGHNT, CDR2 YYREEE (reference sequence). This chain links TRBV5-4 with TRBJ2-7; maybe TRBD2 (5 bases). The origin of this receptor is a girl aged 10 to 17 in good health and CMV-seropositive. Sequenced input: PBMCs. The CDR3, as DNA: TGTGCCAGCAGCTCCCGGCGGGCATCCTCCTACGAGCAGTACTTC. Its protein is CASSSRRASSYEQYF. Supplemented by reference TRBV5-4 and TRBJ2-7, the full variable domain reads ETGVTQSPTHLIKTRGQQVTLRCSSQSGHNTVSWYQQALGQGPQFIFQYYREEENGRGNFPPRFSGLQFPNYSSELNVNALELDDSALYLCASSSRRASSYEQYFGPGTRLTVT.